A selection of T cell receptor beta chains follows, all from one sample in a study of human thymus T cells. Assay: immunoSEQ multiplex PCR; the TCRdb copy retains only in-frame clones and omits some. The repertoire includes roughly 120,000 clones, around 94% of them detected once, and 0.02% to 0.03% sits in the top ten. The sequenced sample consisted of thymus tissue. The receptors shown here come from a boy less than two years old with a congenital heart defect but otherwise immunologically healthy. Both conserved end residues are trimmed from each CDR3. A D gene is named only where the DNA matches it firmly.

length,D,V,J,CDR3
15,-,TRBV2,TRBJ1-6,ASSQARATKDNSPLH
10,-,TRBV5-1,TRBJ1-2,ASSLAGTGYT
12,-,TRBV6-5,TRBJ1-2,ASSYQKERYGYT
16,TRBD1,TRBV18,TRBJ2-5,ASSPMSRDRGLGETQY
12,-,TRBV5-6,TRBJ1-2,ASSHTGPRIGYT
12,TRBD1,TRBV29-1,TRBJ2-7,SVEEGQGADEQY
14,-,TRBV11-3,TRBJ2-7,ASSLAYRDELHEQY
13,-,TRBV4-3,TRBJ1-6,ASSQGPRWDSPLH
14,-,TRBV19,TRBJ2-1,ASSMTWGPGRNEQF
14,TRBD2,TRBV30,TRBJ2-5,AWSVPSGGARETQY